This paragraph reports one TCR beta chain. Its cognate antigen has yet to be identified. One base away there is no much larger clone; base qualities are not given. Sequenced on an Illumina NovaSeq 6000. cDNA libraries for TCRalpha and TCRbeta were prepared by 5'RACE using constant-segment primers, with sample barcodes and unique molecular identifiers added. Trizol reagent was used to extract RNA from every sample. Amplification of the libraries took two PCR steps, and the second step added a second sample barcode plus Illumina TruSeq adapters. Sequencing of the libraries was done on an Illumina NovaSeq, producing 2 x 150 bp paired-end reads. The published analysis was carried out like this. Demultiplexing of reads and collapsing into UMI-guided consensus sequences were performed with migec v1.2.7. Using mixcr v2.1.11, the UMI consensuses were aligned to TRA and TRB V and J templates and assembled into clonotypes. A clonotype was counted as expanded or contracted only when both edgeR and NoisET called the clonotype significant, with the noise models trained on biological replicates. edgeR calls used a false discovery rate-adjusted p below 0.01 and a log2 fold-change threshold of 1. As an exploratory analysis of dynamics, max-normalized trajectories of the 1000 most abundant clonotypes were examined with PCA combined with hierarchical clustering. Separately sequenced CD4+ and CD8+ repertoires were used to assign a CD4 or CD8 phenotype to each responding clone. TCRdb took the public reads, trimmed them with fastp at Q25, ran MiXCR for clone calling and kept in-frame beta chains. Under each unique CDR3 protein, matching rows form one entry showing the most common genes and DNA. The V and J calls and clone size come from TCRdb's table, not from the authors' own analysis. The sample table holds 500,000 to 600,000 distinct CDR3 sequences, of which over 15% were seen once. The top ten clones comprise approximately 12% of the sample.

This sample stems from a study of T-cell memory formation after mild COVID-19 (dated by TCRdb to the early 2020s). A note on the overall study: Most TCR sequence clusters were specific to one of the two donors. T-cell clones expanding and contracting after mild COVID-19 in a couple of donors were tracked by longitudinal TCRalpha and TCRbeta repertoire sequencing. The cohort was made up of two young adult volunteers, one female and one male, who were previously healthy. Study-wide conclusions, independent of this receptor: The detection of some responding clones in pre-infection memory suggests that pre-existing cross-reactive memory T cells joined the SARS-CoV-2 response. Clones that contracted from day 15 to 85 showed balanced CD4/CD8 phenotypes, whereas a second wave of clones that expanded from day 15 to 37 leaned towards CD4+. The study included only two mild cases, and larger cohorts that include severe cases with pre-infection samples were judged to be necessary. Contracting CD4+ clones were found mainly in CM and EM memory subsets, while CD8+ clones were enriched in EMRA. SARS-CoV-2 specificity was not confirmed for the second-wave clones peaking on day 37.

The CDR3 numbers 16 residues from cysteine through phenylalanine. The DNA shown is the 48-base CDR3, in frame from base 1. Per the germline V gene, KGHSH is the CDR1 and LQKENI is the CDR2. The germline V and J ends show losses of 3 bases and 0 bases respectively, and no gene match explains 4 bases of the junction. Ficoll-Paque density gradient centrifugation was the method used to isolate PBMCs. The rearrangement combines TRBV18 with TRBJ1-3; 8 junctional bases match TRBD1. This TCR derives from an adult woman who had mild COVID-19 (a few samples of this study predate the infection). The sample titles of this study are shuffled in the database, so cell type and time point are left out; the donor was told from shared clones. Sequencing was done on a sample of PBMCs or a T cell subset sorted from them (not recorded which). CDR3 sequence: CASSPDRVTSGNTIYF. The nucleotides are TGTGCCAGCTCACCGGACAGGGTGACCTCTGGAAACACCATATATTTT.